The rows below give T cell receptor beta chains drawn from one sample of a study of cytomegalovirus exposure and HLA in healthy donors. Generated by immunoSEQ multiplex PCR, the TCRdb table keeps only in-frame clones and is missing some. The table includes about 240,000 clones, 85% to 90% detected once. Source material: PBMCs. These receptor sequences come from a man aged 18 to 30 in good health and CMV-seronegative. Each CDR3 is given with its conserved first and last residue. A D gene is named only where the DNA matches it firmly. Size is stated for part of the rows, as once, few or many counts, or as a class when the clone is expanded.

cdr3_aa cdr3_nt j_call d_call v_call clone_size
CASSLGSYQPQHF TGTGCCAGCAGCTTGGGCAGTTATCAGCCCCAGCATTTT TRBJ1-5 - TRBV7-2 -
CAAEGGQPYGYTF TGTGCCGCAGAGGGGGGACAGCCTTATGGCTACACCTTC TRBJ1-2 TRBD1 TRBV28 -
CAISESRTKENEQFF TGTGCCATCAGTGAGTCGAGGACTAAGGAGAATGAGCAGTTCTTC TRBJ2-1 - TRBV10-3 -
CASSWASGGDEQFF TGTGCCAGCAGCTGGGCTAGCGGGGGCGATGAGCAGTTCTTC TRBJ2-1 TRBD2 TRBV6-4 -
CASSQEGGKGVNYGYTF TGCGCCAGCAGCCAAGAAGGAGGGAAAGGGGTTAACTATGGCTACACCTTC TRBJ1-2 - TRBV4-1 -
CASSPPRLAGETQYF TGCGCCAGCAGCCCCCCCCGGCTAGCGGGAGAGACCCAGTACTTC TRBJ2-5 TRBD2 TRBV4-1 -
CATSRLGSGSYTF TGTGCCACCAGCAGACTCGGATCGGGTAGCTACACCTTC TRBJ1-2 - TRBV15 -
CASRQTAYSNQPQHF TGTGCCAGTAGGCAGACAGCGTATAGCAATCAGCCCCAGCATTTT TRBJ1-5 - TRBV19 -
CASSWGTGGYEQYF TGCGCCAGCAGCTGGGGGACAGGGGGCTACGAGCAGTACTTC TRBJ2-7 TRBD1 TRBV5-1 -
CASSRRDSDNQPQHF TGTGCCAGCAGCCGGCGGGACAGTGACAATCAGCCCCAGCATTTT TRBJ1-5 TRBD1 TRBV14 -
CSVQAGETQYF TGCAGTGTTCAGGCGGGGGAGACCCAGTACTTC TRBJ2-5 - TRBV20-1 -
CASSLQGPPYEQYF TGTGCCAGCAGCCTACAGGGGCCCCCCTACGAGCAGTACTTC TRBJ2-7 TRBD1 TRBV6-6 -
CASSLSTGITEAFF TGTGCCAGCAGTTTATCAACAGGGATCACTGAAGCTTTCTTT TRBJ1-1 - TRBV28 many
CASSQSGGQETQYF TGCGCCAGCAGCCAGAGCGGGGGGCAAGAGACCCAGTACTTC TRBJ2-5 TRBD2 TRBV4-3 -
CASGLVGGVNTEAFF TGTGCTAGTGGTTTGGTAGGGGGGGTTAACACTGAAGCTTTCTTT TRBJ1-1 - TRBV12-5 once
CASSLDRVGYNSPLHF TGTGCCAGCAGCTTAGACAGGGTTGGTTATAATTCACCCCTCCACTTT TRBJ1-6 - TRBV11-2 -
CASSQQTPTDTQYF TGTGCCAGCTCACAACAGACCCCCACAGATACGCAGTATTTT TRBJ2-3 - TRBV18 -
CASSVGYYTSGYETQYF TGTGCCAGCAGCGTAGGATACTATACTAGCGGATACGAGACCCAGTACTTC TRBJ2-5 TRBD2 TRBV9 -
CASSPRGDRVFEQYF TGTGCCAGCAGCCCCAGGGGGGACAGGGTTTTCGAGCAGTACTTC TRBJ2-7 TRBD1 TRBV9 -
CASTGLAGETLYEQYF TGTGCCAGCACCGGACTAGCGGGGGAGACTCTCTACGAGCAGTACTTC TRBJ2-7 TRBD2 TRBV25-1 -
CASSYSEGPGNTIYF TGTGCCAGCAGTTACTCGGAGGGACCTGGAAACACCATATATTTT TRBJ1-3 - TRBV6-5 -
CSVRQGVYGYTF TGCAGCGTAAGACAGGGGGTGTATGGCTACACCTTC TRBJ1-2 TRBD1 TRBV29-1 once
CASGLAGGWGETQYF TGTGCCAGCGGACTAGCGGGGGGCTGGGGAGAGACCCAGTACTTC TRBJ2-5 TRBD2 TRBV19 -
CATPKGRARETQYF TGTGCCACACCTAAGGGGCGCGCTAGAGAGACCCAGTACTTC TRBJ2-5 - TRBV27 once
CASTTRKTGTGGETQYF TGTGCCAGCACCACCCGCAAGACCGGGACAGGGGGAGAGACCCAGTACTTC TRBJ2-5 TRBD1 TRBV28 -
CASSLQGTRGNTIYF TGTGCCAGCAGCTTACAGGGTACCCGCGGAAACACCATATATTTT TRBJ1-3 - TRBV7-9 -
CASSPRAGASYEQYF TGTGCCAGCAGTCCGCGAGCGGGGGCGTCCTACGAGCAGTACTTC TRBJ2-7 TRBD2 TRBV27 -
CASSRSGGNTEAFF TGCGCCAGCAGCCGAAGCGGGGGGAACACTGAAGCTTTCTTT TRBJ1-1 - TRBV4-1 -
CASSRSGTSGSENEQFF TGTGCCAGCAGCCGGTCCGGGACTAGCGGGAGTGAGAATGAGCAGTTCTTC TRBJ2-1 TRBD2 TRBV4-2 -
CASSLDTISYNEQFF TGTGCCAGCAGCTTAGACACCATCTCCTACAATGAGCAGTTCTTC TRBJ2-1 - TRBV5-4 -